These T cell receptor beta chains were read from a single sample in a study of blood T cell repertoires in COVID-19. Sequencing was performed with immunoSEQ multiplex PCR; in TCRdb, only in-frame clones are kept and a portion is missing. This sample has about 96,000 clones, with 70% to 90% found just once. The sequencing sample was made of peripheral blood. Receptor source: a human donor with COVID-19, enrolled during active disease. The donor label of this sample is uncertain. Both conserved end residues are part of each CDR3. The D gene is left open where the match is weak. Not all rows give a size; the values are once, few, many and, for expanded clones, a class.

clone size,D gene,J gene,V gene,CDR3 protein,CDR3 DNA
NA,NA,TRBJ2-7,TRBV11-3,CASSLERGGGFYEQYF,TGTGCCAGCAGCTTAGAGAGGGGTGGGGGCTTCTACGAGCAGTACTTC
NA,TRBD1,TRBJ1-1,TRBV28,CASSFRDRGEAFF,TGTGCCAGCAGTTTCCGGGACAGGGGTGAAGCTTTCTTT
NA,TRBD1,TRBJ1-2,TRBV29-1,CSGIQGQGYGYTF,TGCAGCGGAATACAGGGGCAGGGCTATGGCTACACCTTC
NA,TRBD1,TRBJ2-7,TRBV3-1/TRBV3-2,CASSQSGTGFYEQYF,TGTGCCAGCAGCCAATCCGGGACAGGGTTCTACGAGCAGTACTTC
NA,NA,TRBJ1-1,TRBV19,CASSKVAGLSMNTEAFF,TGTGCCAGTAGTAAGGTGGCGGGACTCTCCATGAACACTGAAGCTTTCTTT
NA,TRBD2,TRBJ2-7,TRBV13,CASSFRREGGSYEQYF,TGTGCCAGCAGCTTCCGGCGGGAGGGCGGCTCCTACGAGCAGTACTTC
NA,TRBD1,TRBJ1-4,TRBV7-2,CASSLGGGGGVTEKLFF,TGTGCCAGCAGCTTAGGAGGTGGAGGGGGCGTTACTGAAAAACTGTTTTTT
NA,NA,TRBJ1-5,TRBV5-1,CASSLGPGSNQPQHF,TGCGCCAGCAGCTTGGGACCGGGGAGCAATCAGCCCCAGCATTTT
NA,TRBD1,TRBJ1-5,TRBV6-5,CASRGTGWGQPQHF,TGTGCCAGCAGGGGGACAGGGTGGGGTCAGCCCCAGCATTTT
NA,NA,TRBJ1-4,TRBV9,CASSVYATNEKLFF,TGTGCCAGCAGCGTATATGCAACTAATGAAAAACTGTTTTTT
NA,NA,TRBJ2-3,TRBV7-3,CASSGVQADTQYF,TGTGCCAGCAGCGGGGTACAGGCAGATACGCAGTATTTT
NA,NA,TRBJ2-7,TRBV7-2,CATARGLSYEQYF,TGTGCCACCGCACGAGGCCTCTCCTACGAGCAGTACTTC
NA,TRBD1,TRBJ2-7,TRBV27,CASSDDRGSYEQYF,TGTGCCAGCAGTGACGACAGGGGCTCCTACGAGCAGTACTTC
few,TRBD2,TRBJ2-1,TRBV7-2,CASSSSPGLAVEQFF,TGTGCCAGCAGCTCCTCCCCGGGACTAGCGGTTGAGCAGTTCTTC
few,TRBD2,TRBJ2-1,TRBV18,CASSPRAGGNEQFF,TGTGCCAGCTCACCACGGGCGGGGGGCAATGAGCAGTTCTTC
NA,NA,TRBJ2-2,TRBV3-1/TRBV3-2,CASSQEVHSNTGELFF,TGTGCCAGCAGCCAAGAGGTCCACTCTAACACCGGGGAGCTGTTTTTT
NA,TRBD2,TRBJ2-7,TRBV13,CASSPVHHREGPNSGEQYF,TGTGCCAGCAGCCCCGTGCATCACCGGGAGGGCCCGAATTCGGGTGAGCAGTACTTC
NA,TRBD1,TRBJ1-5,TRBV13,CASSLGDRGYNQPQHF,TGTGCCAGCAGCCTAGGGGACAGGGGGTACAATCAGCCCCAGCATTTT
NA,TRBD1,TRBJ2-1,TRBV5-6,CASSWGQGPNEQFF,TGTGCCAGCAGCTGGGGACAGGGGCCCAATGAGCAGTTCTTC
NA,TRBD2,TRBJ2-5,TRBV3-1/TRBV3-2,CASSRGERGGAWETQYF,TGTGCCAGCAGCCGGGGCGAGCGCGGGGGGGCATGGGAGACCCAGTACTTC
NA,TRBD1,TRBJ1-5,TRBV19,CASSTGQGIGNQPQHF,TGTGCCAGTAGTACCGGACAGGGGATAGGCAATCAGCCCCAGCATTTT
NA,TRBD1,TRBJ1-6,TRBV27,CASSPSIQGARETSPLHF,TGTGCCAGCAGCCCTTCTATTCAGGGGGCGCGAGAGACGTCACCCCTCCACTTT
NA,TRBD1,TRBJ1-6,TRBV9,CASTRTGQYSPLHF,TGTGCCAGCACACGGACAGGGCAGTATTCACCCCTCCACTTT
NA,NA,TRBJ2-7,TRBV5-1,CASSLGGHSRSYEQYF,TGCGCCAGCAGCTTGGGCGGACACTCTCGCTCCTACGAGCAGTACTTC
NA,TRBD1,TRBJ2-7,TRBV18,CASSPLGSGTENYEQYF,TGTGCCAGCTCACCGCTGGGGTCCGGGACAGAAAACTACGAGCAGTACTTC
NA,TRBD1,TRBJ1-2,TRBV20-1,CSASMTGVDSGYTF,TGCAGTGCTAGTATGACAGGGGTGGACTCCGGCTACACCTTC
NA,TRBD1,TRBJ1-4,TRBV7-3,CASSPTGRANEKLFF,TGTGCCAGCAGCCCGACAGGGCGGGCTAATGAAAAACTGTTTTTT
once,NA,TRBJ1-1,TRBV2,CASNQGFTEAFF,TGTGCCAGCAATCAGGGATTCACTGAAGCTTTCTTT
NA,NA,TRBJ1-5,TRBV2,CASSREASRKGSNQPQHF,TGTGCCAGCAGTCGCGAAGCGAGCAGAAAGGGGAGCAATCAGCCCCAGCATTTT
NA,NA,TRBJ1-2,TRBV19,CASSNTQTGNYGYTF,TGTGCCAGTAGTAATACCCAGACTGGAAACTATGGCTACACCTTC
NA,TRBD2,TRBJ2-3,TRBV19,CASSKLATDTQYF,TGTGCCAGTAGCAAACTAGCGACAGATACGCAGTATTTT
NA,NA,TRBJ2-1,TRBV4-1,CASSPAGGAQRPANEQFF,TGCGCCAGCAGCCCCGCTGGGGGCGCCCAACGGCCCGCCAATGAGCAGTTCTTC
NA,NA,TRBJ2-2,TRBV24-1,CATSEPGQEKTGELFF,TGTGCCACCAGTGAGCCGGGACAAGAGAAGACCGGGGAGCTGTTTTTT
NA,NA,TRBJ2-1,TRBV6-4,CASSDTDSSYNEQFF,TGTGCCAGCAGTGACACCGATAGCTCCTACAATGAGCAGTTCTTC
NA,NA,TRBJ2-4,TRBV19,CASSINRDPKNIQYF,TGTGCCAGTAGTATTAACAGGGACCCCAAAAACATTCAGTACTTC
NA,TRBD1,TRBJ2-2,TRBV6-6,CASSWGQGLTGELFF,TGTGCCAGCAGCTGGGGACAGGGATTGACCGGGGAGCTGTTTTTT
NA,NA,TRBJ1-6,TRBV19,CASTGYGNSPLHF,TGTGCCAGTACCGGGTACGGAAATTCACCCCTCCACTTT
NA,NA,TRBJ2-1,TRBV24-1,CATSDLESYNEQFF,TGTGCCACCAGTGATTTGGAGTCGTACAATGAGCAGTTCTTC
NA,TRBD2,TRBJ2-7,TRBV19,CASSTSSGTYEQYF,TGTGCCAGTAGTACCTCTAGCGGCACCTACGAGCAGTACTTC
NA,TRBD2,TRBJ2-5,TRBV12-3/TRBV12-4,CASSRSGAETQYF,TGTGCCAGCAGCCGGAGCGGGGCGGAGACCCAGTACTTC
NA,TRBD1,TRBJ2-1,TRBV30,CAWSTGGDPYNEQFF,TGTGCCTGGAGTACAGGGGGCGACCCCTACAATGAGCAGTTCTTC
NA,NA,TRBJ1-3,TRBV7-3,CASSSTWLVQGYTIYF,TGTGCCAGCAGCTCTACGTGGCTGGTTCAGGGCTACACCATATATTTT
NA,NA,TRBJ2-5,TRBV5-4,CASRAGREETQYF,TGTGCCAGCAGAGCAGGCAGGGAAGAGACCCAGTACTTC
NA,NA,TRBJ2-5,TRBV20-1,CSVFLKETQYF,TGCAGTGTCTTCCTAAAGGAGACCCAGTACTTC
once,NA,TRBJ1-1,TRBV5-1,CASSLEGVGTEAFF,TGCGCCAGCAGCTTGGAGGGGGTCGGCACTGAAGCTTTCTTT
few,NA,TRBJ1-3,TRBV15,CATSTYRGHRGGSGNTIYF,TGTGCCACCAGCACCTACCGGGGACACAGAGGGGGCTCTGGAAACACCATATATTTT
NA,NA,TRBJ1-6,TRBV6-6,CASSFTTPGEGSPLHF,TGTGCCAGCAGTTTCACGACCCCGGGAGAGGGTTCACCCCTCCACTTT
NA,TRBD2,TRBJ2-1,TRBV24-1,CATSDFERDDNEQFF,TGTGCCACCAGTGATTTTGAGCGGGACGACAATGAGCAGTTCTTC
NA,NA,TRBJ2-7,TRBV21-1,CASSQRTSARYEQYF,TGTGCCAGCAGCCAACGGACTAGCGCACGCTACGAGCAGTACTTC
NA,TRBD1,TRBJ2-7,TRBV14,CASSQEGWTGHYEQYF,TGTGCCAGCAGCCAAGAAGGGTGGACAGGCCACTACGAGCAGTACTTC
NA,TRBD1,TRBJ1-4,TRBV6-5,CASRDRGVVWEKLFF,TGTGCCAGCAGGGACAGGGGGGTTGTCTGGGAAAAACTGTTTTTT
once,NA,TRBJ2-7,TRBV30,CAWSVEPGAYEQYF,TGTGCCTGGAGTGTTGAACCCGGAGCCTACGAGCAGTACTTC
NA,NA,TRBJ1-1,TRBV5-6,CASSFSGQNTEAFF,TGTGCCAGCAGCTTTTCAGGACAGAACACTGAAGCTTTCTTT
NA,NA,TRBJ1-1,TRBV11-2,CASSFTGRTEAFF,TGTGCCAGCAGCTTCACAGGGCGTACTGAAGCTTTCTTT